This TCR beta chain was identified during a study of blood T cell repertoires in COVID-19. Study context: Whether acute or convalescent, the COVID-19 samples came from the United States, Italy and Spain. T cells, B-cell-depleted T cells, or PBMCs supplied cDNA or gDNA.

The CDR3 totals 12 residues. Per the germline V gene, CDR1 is MNHEY and CDR2 is SVGAGI. V dropped 7 bases and J dropped 4 bases, with 8 bases sitting between them. The Seattle patients joined while their infection was active and were tracked longitudinally afterward. Original analysis: Nucleated cell counts were estimated from reference gene primer amplification. This table comes from immunoSEQ multiplex PCR, and its TCRdb copy is limited to in-frame clones, with some not included. V, J and clone size were drawn from that table, and D and trimming were deduced from the DNA. The sample lists about 180,000 clones, approximately 86% occurring once.

The sequenced sample consisted of peripheral blood. The chain is built from TRBV6-5 and TRBJ1-5; D uncertain. This TCR was recovered from a man aged 60 to 75 with COVID-19, enrolled during active disease. CDR3 protein: CASNTGNQPQHF. Written as DNA, the CDR3 is TGTGCCAGCAATACGGGTAATCAGCCCCAGCATTTT.